These 10 T cell receptor beta chains share one sample of origin, sequenced in a study of cytomegalovirus exposure and HLA in healthy donors. PCR was performed using 60 Vbeta and 13 Jbeta primers. Assay: immunoSEQ multiplex PCR; the TCRdb copy retains only in-frame clones and omits some. The data show more than 85,000 clones, over 60% seen once. The sequencing input was PBMCs. The receptors shown here come from a woman younger than 45 in good health and CMV-seronegative.

The rearrangement joins TRBV13 to TRBJ2-1; 12 nucleotides match TRBD2. The junction had 6 bases not matched to a gene; V was cut back by 5 bases and J by 1 base. Germline CDR1 is PRHDT and CDR2 is FYEKMQ (reference sequence). This CDR3 is built from 17 residues. This CDR3 reads CASSPGTSGRSYNEQFF. The CDR3 nucleotides are TGTGCCAGCAGCCCGGGGACTAGCGGGCGGTCCTACAATGAGCAGTTCTTC.

The chain is built from TRBV6-1 and TRBJ2-2, with D possibly TRBD2 on 5 matching bases. V lost 2 bases and J lost 1, with 8 bases in between. The CDR3 contains 15 residues. From germline, CDR1 is MNHNS and CDR2 SASEGT. CDR3 in amino acids: CASSENSVNTGELFF. The CDR3 DNA is TGTGCCAGCAGTGAAAATAGCGTGAACACCGGGGAGCTGTTTTTT.

This clone was seen a handful of times. This sequence joins TRBV6-1 and TRBJ1-6; TRBD1 matches 10 bases. The V segment lost 7 bases and the J segment 10 bases; nucleotides outside the gene matches: 10. Germline lookup yields CDR1 MNHNS and CDR2 SASEGT. The CDR3 is made up of 15 amino acids. The chain's CDR3 is CASTPGQGSGSPLHF. The DNA of the CDR3 is TGTGCCAGCACCCCGGGACAGGGGAGCGGATCACCCCTCCACTTT.

This clone was seen once. The rearrangement links TRBV2 to TRBJ2-1; D is ambiguous. V lost 4 bases, J lost 10 bases, and 8 bases lay in between. Germline V gives CDR1 SNHLY, CDR2 FYNNEI. The CDR3 runs 11 residues. The CDR3 region has the DNA TGTGCCAGCAGTGTGCACAGCGAGCAGTTCTTC. Translating it yields CASSVHSEQFF.

The chain couples TRBV6-4 to TRBJ2-1; TRBD1 might be the D (5 bases). V lost 2 bases to trimming and J lost 7 bases, with 15 bases between them. The CDR3 is 15 residues long. The germline V gene has CDR1 MRHNA and CDR2 SNTAGT. CDR3 amino acids: CASSDPLGRRNEQFF. Written as DNA, the CDR3 is TGTGCCAGCAGTGACCCACTGGGGCGGAGAAATGAGCAGTTCTTC.

This clone was counted only a few times. The rearrangement links TRBV9 to TRBJ2-3, with 8 nucleotides matching TRBD2. Trimming removed 3 bases from V and 3 bases from J; junction bases left unmatched: 6. The germline CDR1 and CDR2 sequences are SGDLS and YYNGEE. CDR3 size: 15 residues. CDR3 loop: CASSGGTSWTDTQYF. The DNA for the CDR3 is TGTGCCAGCAGCGGAGGGACTAGTTGGACAGATACGCAGTATTTT.

The V call is TRBV7-2, the J call TRBJ1-5; no definite D call. Germline V gives CDR1 SGHTA, CDR2 FQGNSA. V was shortened by 4 bases and J by 5 bases, with 6 bases between the two germline ends. The CDR3 loop spans 12 amino acids. In nucleotides, the CDR3 is TGTGCCAGCAGCTCGAGGGATCAGCCCCAGCATTTT. Protein: CASSSRDQPQHF.

About this clone: This specimen includes other DNA sequences encoding the same CDR3. This sequence joins TRBV28 and TRBJ2-7, with D hard to call. The ends were cut back, 4 bases at V and 3 bases at J, with 7 bases in the middle. The CDR3 runs to 12 residues. Per germline, CDR1 MDHEN and CDR2 SYDVKM. The CDR3 loop is CASSSPYYEQYF. CDR3 coding DNA: TGTGCCAGCAGTTCCCCCTACTACGAGCAGTACTTC.

The chain combines TRBV28 with TRBJ1-5; 9 nucleotides align to TRBD1. The CDR3 is made up of 16 amino acids. With V trimmed by 5 bases and J by 6 bases, 11 bases remained unmatched. From germline, CDR1 is MDHEN and CDR2 SYDVKM. The CDR3 DNA reads as TGTGCCAGCAGTACTACTCACAGGGGGCGACGTCAGCCCCAGCATTTT. Translation: CASSTTHRGRRQPQHF.

The chain couples TRBV4-3 to TRBJ2-3; TRBD1 agrees at 12 bases. V was clipped by 0 bases and J by 3 bases; unmatched bases: 4. The germline V gene has CDR1 LGHNA and CDR2 YSLEER. The CDR3 spans 17 residues. The CDR3, as DNA: TGCGCCAGCAGCCAAGAGGGACAGGGGGCGATTACAGATACGCAGTATTTT. Translated: CASSQEGQGAITDTQYF.